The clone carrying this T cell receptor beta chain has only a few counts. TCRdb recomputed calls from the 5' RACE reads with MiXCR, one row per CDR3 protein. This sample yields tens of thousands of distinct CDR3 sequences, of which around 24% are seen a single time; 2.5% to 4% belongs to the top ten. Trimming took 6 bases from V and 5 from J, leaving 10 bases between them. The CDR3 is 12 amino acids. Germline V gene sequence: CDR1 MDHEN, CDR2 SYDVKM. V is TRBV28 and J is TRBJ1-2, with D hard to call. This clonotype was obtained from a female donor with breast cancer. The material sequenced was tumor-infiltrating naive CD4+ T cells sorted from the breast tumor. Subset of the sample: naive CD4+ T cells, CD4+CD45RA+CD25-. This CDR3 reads CASRDPGYGYTF. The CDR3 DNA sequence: TGTGCCAGCAGGGACCCTGGATATGGCTACACCTTC.